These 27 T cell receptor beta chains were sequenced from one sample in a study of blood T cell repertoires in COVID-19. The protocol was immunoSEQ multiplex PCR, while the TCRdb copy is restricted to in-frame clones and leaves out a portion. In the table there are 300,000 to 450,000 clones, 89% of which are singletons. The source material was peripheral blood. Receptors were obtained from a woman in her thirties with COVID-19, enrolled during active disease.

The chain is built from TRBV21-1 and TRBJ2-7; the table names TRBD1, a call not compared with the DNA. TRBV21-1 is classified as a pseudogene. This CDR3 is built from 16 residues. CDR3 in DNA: TGTGCCAGCAGCAATTATGGGGACACCTCCTCCTACGAGCAGTACTTC. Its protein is CASSNYGDTSSYEQYF.

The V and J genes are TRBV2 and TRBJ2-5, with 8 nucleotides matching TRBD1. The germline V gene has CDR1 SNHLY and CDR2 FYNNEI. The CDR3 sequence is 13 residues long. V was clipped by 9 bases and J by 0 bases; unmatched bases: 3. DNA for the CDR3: TGTGCCAGTACAGGGGGGAACCAAGAGACCCAGTACTTC. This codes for CASTGGNQETQYF.

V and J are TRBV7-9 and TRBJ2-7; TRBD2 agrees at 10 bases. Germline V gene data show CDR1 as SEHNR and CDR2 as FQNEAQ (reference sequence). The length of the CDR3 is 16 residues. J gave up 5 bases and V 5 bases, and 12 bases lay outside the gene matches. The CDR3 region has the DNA TGTGCCAGCAGCCCTACCTTAGCTAGCGGGAGTCACGAGCAGTACGTC. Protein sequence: CASSPTLASGSHEQYV.

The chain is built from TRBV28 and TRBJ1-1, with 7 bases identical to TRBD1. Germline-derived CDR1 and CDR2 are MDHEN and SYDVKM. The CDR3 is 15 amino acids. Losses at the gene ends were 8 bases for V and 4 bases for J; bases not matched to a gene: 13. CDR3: CASRGLDRVSTEAFF. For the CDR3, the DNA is TGTGCCAGCCGAGGTTTAGACAGGGTGAGCACTGAAGCTTTCTTT.

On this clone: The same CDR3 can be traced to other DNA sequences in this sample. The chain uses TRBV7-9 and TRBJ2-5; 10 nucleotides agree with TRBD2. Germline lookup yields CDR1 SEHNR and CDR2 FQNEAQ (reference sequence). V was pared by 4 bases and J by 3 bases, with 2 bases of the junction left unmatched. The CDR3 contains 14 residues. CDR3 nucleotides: TGTGCCAGCAGCTCCGGACTAGCGGAAGAGACCCAGTACTTC. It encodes CASSSGLAEETQYF.

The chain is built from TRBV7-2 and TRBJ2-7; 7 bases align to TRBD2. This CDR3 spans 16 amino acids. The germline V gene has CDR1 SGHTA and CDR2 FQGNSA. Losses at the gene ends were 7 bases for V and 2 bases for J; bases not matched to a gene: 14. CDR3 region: CASNYPRAGAPYEQYV. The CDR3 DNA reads TGTGCCAGCAACTACCCGCGGGCGGGAGCCCCCTACGAGCAGTACGTC.

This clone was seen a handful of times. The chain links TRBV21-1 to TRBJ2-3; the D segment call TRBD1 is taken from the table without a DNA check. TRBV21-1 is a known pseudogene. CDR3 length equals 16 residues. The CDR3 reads CASSKAPWAPTDTQYF. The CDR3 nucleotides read TGTGCCAGCAGCAAAGCCCCCTGGGCACCCACAGATACGCAGTATTTT.

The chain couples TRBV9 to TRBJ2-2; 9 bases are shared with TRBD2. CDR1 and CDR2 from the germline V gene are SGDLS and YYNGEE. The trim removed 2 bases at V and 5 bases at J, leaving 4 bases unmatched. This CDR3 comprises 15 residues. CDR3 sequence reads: CASSVRTSATGELFF. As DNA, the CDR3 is TGTGCCAGCAGCGTGAGGACTAGCGCGACCGGGGAGCTGTTTTTT.

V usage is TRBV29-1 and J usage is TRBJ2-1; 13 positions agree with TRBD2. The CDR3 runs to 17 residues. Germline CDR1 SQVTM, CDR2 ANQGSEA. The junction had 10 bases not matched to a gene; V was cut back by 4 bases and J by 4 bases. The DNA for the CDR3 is TGCAGCGTTGGGGGTCCGGGACTAGCGGGATCTTACAATGAGCAGTTCTTC. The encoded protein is CSVGGPGLAGSYNEQFF.

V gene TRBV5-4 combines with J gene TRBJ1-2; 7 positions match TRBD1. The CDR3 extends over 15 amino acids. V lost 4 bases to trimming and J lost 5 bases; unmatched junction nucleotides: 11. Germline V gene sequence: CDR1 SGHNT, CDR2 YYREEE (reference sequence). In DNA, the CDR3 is TGTGCCAGCAGCCTCCGAGGGGGCGGGATGTATGGCTACACCTTC. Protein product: CASSLRGGGMYGYTF. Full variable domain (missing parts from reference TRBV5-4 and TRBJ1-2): ETGVTQSPTHLIKTRGQQVTLRCSSQSGHNTVSWYQQALGQGPQFIFQYYREEENGRGNFPPRFSGLQFPNYSSELNVNALELDDSALYLCASSLRGGGMYGYTFGSGTRLTVV.

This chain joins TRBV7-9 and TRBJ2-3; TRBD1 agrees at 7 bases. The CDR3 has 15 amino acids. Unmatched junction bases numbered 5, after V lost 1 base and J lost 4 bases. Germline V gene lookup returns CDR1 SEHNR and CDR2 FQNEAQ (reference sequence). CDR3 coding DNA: TGTGCCAGCAGCTTAGGACAGGGAGAGGCAGATACGCAGTATTTT. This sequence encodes CASSLGQGEADTQYF.

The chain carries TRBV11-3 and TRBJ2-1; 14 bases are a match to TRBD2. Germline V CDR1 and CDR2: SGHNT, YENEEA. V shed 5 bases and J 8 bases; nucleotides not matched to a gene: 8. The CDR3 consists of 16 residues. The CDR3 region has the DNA TGTGCCAGCAGCCTAACGGGACTAGCGGGAGTAGATGAGCAGTTCTTC. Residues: CASSLTGLAGVDEQFF. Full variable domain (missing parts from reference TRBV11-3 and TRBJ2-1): EAGVVQSPRYKIIEKKQPVAFWCNPISGHNTLYWYLQNLGQGPELLIRYENEEAVDDSQLPKDRFSAERLKGVDSTLKIQPAELGDSAVYLCASSLTGLAGVDEQFFGPGTRLTVL.

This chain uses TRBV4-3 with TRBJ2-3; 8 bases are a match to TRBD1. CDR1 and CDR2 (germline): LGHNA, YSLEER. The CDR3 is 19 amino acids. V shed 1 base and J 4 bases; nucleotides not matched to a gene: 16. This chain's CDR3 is CASSQGPTGAQGQADTQYF. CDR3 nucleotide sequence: TGCGCCAGCAGCCAAGGTCCGACAGGGGCGCAGGGTCAGGCAGATACGCAGTATTTT.

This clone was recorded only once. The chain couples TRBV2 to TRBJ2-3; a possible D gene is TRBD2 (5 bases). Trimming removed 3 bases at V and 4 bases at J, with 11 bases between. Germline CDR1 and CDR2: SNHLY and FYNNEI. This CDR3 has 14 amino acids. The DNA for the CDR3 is TGTGCCAGCAGTGATCCGGGAACTCCAGATACGCAGTATTTT. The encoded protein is CASSDPGTPDTQYF.

The DNA of the CDR3 is TGTGCCAGCAGCTTAGCCTGGACAGCCTCCTGGCGTAGCTCTGGAAACACCATATATTTT. It is translated as CASSLAWTASWRSSGNTIYF. The rearrangement uses TRBV7-2 and TRBJ1-3; tentatively, D is TRBD1 (6 bases). Looked up from germline, CDR1 is SGHTA and CDR2 is FQGNSA. V lost 0 bases and J 0 bases, leaving 21 bases between the germline ends. This CDR3 contains 20 residues.

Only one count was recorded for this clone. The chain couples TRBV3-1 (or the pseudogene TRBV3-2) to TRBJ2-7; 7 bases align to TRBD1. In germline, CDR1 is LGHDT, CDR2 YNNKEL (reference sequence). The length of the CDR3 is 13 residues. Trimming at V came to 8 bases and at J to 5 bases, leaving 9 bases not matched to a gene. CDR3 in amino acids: CASLRQGGDEQYF. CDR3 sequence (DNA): TGTGCCAGCTTAAGACAGGGCGGTGACGAGCAGTACTTC.

The CDR3 protein is CAIGTGGLDTEAFF. The CDR3 coding sequence is TGTGCCATCGGGACAGGGGGCTTGGACACTGAAGCTTTCTTT. The chain employs TRBV10-3 and TRBJ1-1, with 12 positions matching TRBD1. The ends lost 8 bases at V and 3 bases at J; junction bases unmatched: 4. The CDR3 is made up of 14 amino acids. Germline values: CDR1 ENHRY, CDR2 SYGVKD.

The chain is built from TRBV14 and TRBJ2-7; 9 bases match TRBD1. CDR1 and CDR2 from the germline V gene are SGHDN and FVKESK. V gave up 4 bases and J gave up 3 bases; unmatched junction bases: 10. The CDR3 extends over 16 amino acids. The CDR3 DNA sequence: TGTGCCAGCAGCCGCCTAGGGACAGGGCAGGGCTACGAGCAGTACTTC. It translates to CASSRLGTGQGYEQYF.

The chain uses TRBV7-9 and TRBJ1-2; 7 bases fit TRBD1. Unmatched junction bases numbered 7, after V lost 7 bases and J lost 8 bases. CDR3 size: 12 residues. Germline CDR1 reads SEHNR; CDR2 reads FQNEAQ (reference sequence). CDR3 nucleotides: TGTGCCAGCACCCAGGGGGGACGAGGCTACACCTTC. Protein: CASTQGGRGYTF. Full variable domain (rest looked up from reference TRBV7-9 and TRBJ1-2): DTGVSQNPRHKITKRGQNVTFRCDPISEHNRLYWYRQTLGQGPEFLTYFQNEAQLEKSRLLSDRFSAERPKGSFSTLEIQRTEQGDSAMYLCASTQGGRGYTFGSGTRLTVV.

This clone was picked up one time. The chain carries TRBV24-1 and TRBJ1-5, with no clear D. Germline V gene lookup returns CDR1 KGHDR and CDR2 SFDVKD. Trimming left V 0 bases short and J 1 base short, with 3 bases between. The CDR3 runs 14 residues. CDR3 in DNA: TGTGCCACCAGTGATTTGCAAAGCAATCAGCCCCAGCATTTT. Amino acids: CATSDLQSNQPQHF.

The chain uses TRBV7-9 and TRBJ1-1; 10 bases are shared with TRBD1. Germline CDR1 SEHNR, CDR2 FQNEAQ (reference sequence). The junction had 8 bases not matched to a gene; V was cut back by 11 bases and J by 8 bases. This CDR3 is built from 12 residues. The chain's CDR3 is CAGGQGLGEAFF. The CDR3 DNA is TGTGCCGGGGGACAGGGGTTGGGCGAAGCTTTCTTT.

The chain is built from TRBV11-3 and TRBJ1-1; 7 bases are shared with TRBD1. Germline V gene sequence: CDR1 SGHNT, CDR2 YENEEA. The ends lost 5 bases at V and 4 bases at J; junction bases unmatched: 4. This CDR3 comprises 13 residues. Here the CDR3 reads CASSTTGFTEAFF. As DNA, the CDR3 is TGTGCCAGCAGCACGACAGGGTTCACTGAAGCTTTCTTT.

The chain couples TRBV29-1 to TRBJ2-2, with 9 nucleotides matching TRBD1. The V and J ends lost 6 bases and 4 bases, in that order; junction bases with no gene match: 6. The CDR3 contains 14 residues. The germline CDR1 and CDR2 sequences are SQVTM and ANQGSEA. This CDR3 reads CSVSDRGGTGELFF. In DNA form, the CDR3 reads TGCAGCGTCTCAGACAGGGGGGGCACCGGGGAGCTGTTTTTT.

The DNA for the CDR3 is TGTGCCAGCAGAAGGGGCCTGAATGAAAAACTGTTTTTT. Protein product: CASRRGLNEKLFF. V is TRBV6-5 and J is TRBJ1-4; a possible D gene is TRBD1 (5 bases). CDR3 size: 13 residues. CDR1 and CDR2 (germline): MNHEY, SVGAGI. V gave up 6 bases and J gave up 5 bases, with 10 bases separating them.

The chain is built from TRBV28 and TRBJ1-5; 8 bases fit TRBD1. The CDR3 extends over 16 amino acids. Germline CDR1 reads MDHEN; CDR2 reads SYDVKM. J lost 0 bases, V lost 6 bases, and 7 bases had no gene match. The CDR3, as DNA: TGTGCCAGCAGCCGGCTGACAGGGGATAGCAATCAGCCCCAGCATTTT. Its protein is CASSRLTGDSNQPQHF.

The CDR3 sequence: CASTPRAGLYEQYF. DNA of the CDR3: TGCGCCAGCACCCCCAGGGCTGGGCTTTACGAGCAGTACTTC. The chain recombines TRBV5-1 with TRBJ2-7; D perhaps matches TRBD1 (5 bases). Trimming took off 6 bases at V and 4 bases at J, with 17 bases between the two ends. The CDR3 totals 14 residues. Germline CDR1 and CDR2: SGHRS and YFSETQ. Variable domain in full (rest from reference TRBV5-1 and TRBJ2-7): KAGVTQTPRYLIKTRGQQVTLSCSPISGHRSVSWYQQTPGQGLQFLFEYFSETQRNKGNFPGRFSGRQFSNSRSEMNVSTLELGDSALYLCASTPRAGLYEQYFGPGTRLTVT.

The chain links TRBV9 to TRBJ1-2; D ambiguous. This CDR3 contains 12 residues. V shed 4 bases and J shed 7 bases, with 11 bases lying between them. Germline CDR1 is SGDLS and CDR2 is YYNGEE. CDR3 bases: TGTGCCAGCAGCTCAGACGGGAGTGGCTACACCTTC. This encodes CASSSDGSGYTF.